The entry below describes one TCR beta chain. This clone was counted only a few times. Which antigen it targets is not known. No base quality values were provided; no much bigger clone lies one nucleotide off. TCR beta CDR3 regions were sequenced from DNA using the immunoSEQ hsTCRbeta Kit. In the source study's methods: The ImmunoSEQ Analyzer was used to analyse the TCR sequencing data. T cell clonality was calculated on productive rearrangements as 1 minus Pielou's evenness. T cell diversity was measured with the inverse Simpson index on productive templates. T cell density was defined as TCR beta template counts normalized to usable DNA, with usable DNA estimated by amplification and sequencing of housekeeping genes. Two-sided Kruskal-Wallis tests were used to compare TCR metrics between histologic stages. Not all clones reach the TCRdb copy of this immuneACCESS table, which keeps in-frame sequences only. Checked studies attribute under half of the gap to unresolved V genes and leave the rest unexplained. The V and J calls and clone size come from that table; D and trimming were worked out from the DNA. This sample has fewer than 950 clones in its table, and 40% to 45% of those were observed once. The ten largest clones add up to under 30% of the sample.

The data were taken from a study of immune evolution from preneoplasia to lung adenocarcinoma (dated by TCRdb to the early 2020s). About the investigation overall: The study used immune gene expression, TCR sequencing and multiplex immunofluorescence to profile the immune contexture of lung adenocarcinoma precursors and invasive adenocarcinoma. Resected precursor lesions (AAH, AIS, MIA) and invasive adenocarcinomas were compared with paired morphologically normal lung tissue. The sample size was set by how many specimens were available, not by a prior power calculation. Whole exome sequencing and methylation data from the same cohort of nodules were integrated with the immune data. The overall cohort comprised 40 to 60 patients with pulmonary nodules who underwent surgical resection. The TCR sequencing data were obtained from some 50 patients. According to the study, 105 samples went through TCR sequencing. POLYSOLVER was used to infer Class I HLA alleles from exome data, while LOHHLA was used to detect allele-specific HLA loss. Overall study results and their limits: Clonality was highest in normal lung, while later-stage lesions appeared to have lower clonality but higher T cell density and diversity. The highest top T cell clone frequencies were observed in normal lung, and a progressive decrease in top T cell clone frequencies appeared to occur from AAH through AIS, MIA and invasive adenocarcinoma. All patients were from Japan and China, so applicability to Western populations was uncertain. Findings were based on association rather than direct causation; larger cohorts with long-term follow-up and longitudinal biopsies were deemed needed.

The cysteine opens and the phenylalanine closes a CDR3 of 18 amino acids. Just the 54-base CDR3 DNA is kept, in frame starting at base 1. V is shortened by 10 bases, J by 0 bases, and the region joining them spans 25 bases. Reading the germline V gene (reference sequence) gives CDR1 LNHDA and CDR2 SQIVND. Between the mid-2010s and the late 2010s, the patients underwent resection in either Japan or China. The histologic diagnosis of each case was independently confirmed on H&E slides by two lung cancer pathologists. FFPE tissue was used for DNA isolation with the AllPrep DNA/RNA FFPE Kit. The rearranged chain carries TRBV19 and TRBJ2-4, and the D gene may be TRBD2, 5 bases matching. This clonotype was obtained from a person aged 50 to 59 with lung adenocarcinoma. The sequenced material came from FFPE normal lung tissue adjacent to the tumor. The encoded CDR3 is CATSSLWELDLAKNIQYF. The nucleotides are TGTGCCACCTCGAGCCTGTGGGAGCTCGATCTAGCCAAAAACATTCAGTACTTC.